Detailed here is one T cell receptor (beta chain). Its antigen is undetermined. The data belong to a study of cytomegalovirus exposure and HLA in healthy donors. Study-level findings and limits: Accounts indicate the classifier identified cytomegalovirus status with strong specificity and sensitivity. Earlier analysis yielded a pattern in which most TCR beta V segments were productive about 90% or about 30% of the time.

V shed 3 bases and J shed 4 bases, with 18 bases lying between them. Germline assignment: CDR1 LNHDA and CDR2 SQIVND (reference sequence). There are 16 residues in the CDR3. PCR was performed using 60 Vbeta and 13 Jbeta primers. Repertoires were generated with immunoSEQ multiplex PCR, while TCRdb's copy carries only in-frame clones and drops some. The sample lists approximately 300,000 clones; 84% were seen once. V usage is TRBV19 and J usage is TRBJ1-1; D uncertain. This clonotype was sampled from a woman aged 40 to 50 in good health and CMV-seropositive. Specimen: PBMCs. CDR3 protein: CASSIRKGDGLTEAFF. In DNA, the CDR3 is TGTGCCAGTAGTATTCGTAAAGGAGACGGTCTCACTGAAGCTTTCTTT.